This T cell receptor (beta chain) emerged from a study of cytomegalovirus exposure and HLA in healthy donors. Study summary: Some 180 million T cells yielded 117 million unique TCR beta sequences in earlier analysis. Study-level points and caveats: Productive status was seen about 87% or about 30% of the time for most TCR beta V segments in an earlier analysis. The authors later found TCR association rates varying by HLA locus, with DRB1 most and HLA-C fewest. It has been reported that TCR beta sequences accurately predicted the HLA-A and HLA-B alleles of most subjects.

The CDR3 covers 14 residues. V gave up 5 bases and J gave up 3 bases, with 8 bases separating them. In germline, CDR1 is SEHNR, CDR2 FQNEAQ (reference sequence). Concerning this clone: As yet, its antigen is unknown.

13 Jbeta primers and 60 Vbeta primers were used for the PCR. The table came from immunoSEQ multiplex PCR; TCRdb's copy has only in-frame clones and leaves some out. This sample has 200,000 to 300,000 clones; about 77% occur once, and the top ten carry around 0.44%. The chain combines TRBV7-9 with TRBJ2-6; D is uncertain. Sequencing was done on a sample of PBMCs. The sequence came from a boy younger than 18 in good health and CMV-seronegative. CDR3 in amino acids: CASSPSGGANVLTF. The DNA for the CDR3 is TGTGCCAGCAGCCCCTCGGGTGGGGCCAACGTCCTGACTTTC.